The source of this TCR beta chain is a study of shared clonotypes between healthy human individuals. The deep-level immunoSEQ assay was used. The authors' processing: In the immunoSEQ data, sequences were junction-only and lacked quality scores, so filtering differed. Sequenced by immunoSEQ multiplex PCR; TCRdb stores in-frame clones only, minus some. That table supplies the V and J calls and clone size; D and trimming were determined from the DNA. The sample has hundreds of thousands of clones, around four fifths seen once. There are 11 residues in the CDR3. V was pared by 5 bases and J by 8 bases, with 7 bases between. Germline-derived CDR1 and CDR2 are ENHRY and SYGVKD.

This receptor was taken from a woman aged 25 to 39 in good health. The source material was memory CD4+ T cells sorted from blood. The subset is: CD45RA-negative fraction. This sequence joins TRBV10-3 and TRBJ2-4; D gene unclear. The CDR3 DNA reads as TGTGCCATCAGTTCTAACGACATTCAGTACTTC. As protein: CAISSNDIQYF.